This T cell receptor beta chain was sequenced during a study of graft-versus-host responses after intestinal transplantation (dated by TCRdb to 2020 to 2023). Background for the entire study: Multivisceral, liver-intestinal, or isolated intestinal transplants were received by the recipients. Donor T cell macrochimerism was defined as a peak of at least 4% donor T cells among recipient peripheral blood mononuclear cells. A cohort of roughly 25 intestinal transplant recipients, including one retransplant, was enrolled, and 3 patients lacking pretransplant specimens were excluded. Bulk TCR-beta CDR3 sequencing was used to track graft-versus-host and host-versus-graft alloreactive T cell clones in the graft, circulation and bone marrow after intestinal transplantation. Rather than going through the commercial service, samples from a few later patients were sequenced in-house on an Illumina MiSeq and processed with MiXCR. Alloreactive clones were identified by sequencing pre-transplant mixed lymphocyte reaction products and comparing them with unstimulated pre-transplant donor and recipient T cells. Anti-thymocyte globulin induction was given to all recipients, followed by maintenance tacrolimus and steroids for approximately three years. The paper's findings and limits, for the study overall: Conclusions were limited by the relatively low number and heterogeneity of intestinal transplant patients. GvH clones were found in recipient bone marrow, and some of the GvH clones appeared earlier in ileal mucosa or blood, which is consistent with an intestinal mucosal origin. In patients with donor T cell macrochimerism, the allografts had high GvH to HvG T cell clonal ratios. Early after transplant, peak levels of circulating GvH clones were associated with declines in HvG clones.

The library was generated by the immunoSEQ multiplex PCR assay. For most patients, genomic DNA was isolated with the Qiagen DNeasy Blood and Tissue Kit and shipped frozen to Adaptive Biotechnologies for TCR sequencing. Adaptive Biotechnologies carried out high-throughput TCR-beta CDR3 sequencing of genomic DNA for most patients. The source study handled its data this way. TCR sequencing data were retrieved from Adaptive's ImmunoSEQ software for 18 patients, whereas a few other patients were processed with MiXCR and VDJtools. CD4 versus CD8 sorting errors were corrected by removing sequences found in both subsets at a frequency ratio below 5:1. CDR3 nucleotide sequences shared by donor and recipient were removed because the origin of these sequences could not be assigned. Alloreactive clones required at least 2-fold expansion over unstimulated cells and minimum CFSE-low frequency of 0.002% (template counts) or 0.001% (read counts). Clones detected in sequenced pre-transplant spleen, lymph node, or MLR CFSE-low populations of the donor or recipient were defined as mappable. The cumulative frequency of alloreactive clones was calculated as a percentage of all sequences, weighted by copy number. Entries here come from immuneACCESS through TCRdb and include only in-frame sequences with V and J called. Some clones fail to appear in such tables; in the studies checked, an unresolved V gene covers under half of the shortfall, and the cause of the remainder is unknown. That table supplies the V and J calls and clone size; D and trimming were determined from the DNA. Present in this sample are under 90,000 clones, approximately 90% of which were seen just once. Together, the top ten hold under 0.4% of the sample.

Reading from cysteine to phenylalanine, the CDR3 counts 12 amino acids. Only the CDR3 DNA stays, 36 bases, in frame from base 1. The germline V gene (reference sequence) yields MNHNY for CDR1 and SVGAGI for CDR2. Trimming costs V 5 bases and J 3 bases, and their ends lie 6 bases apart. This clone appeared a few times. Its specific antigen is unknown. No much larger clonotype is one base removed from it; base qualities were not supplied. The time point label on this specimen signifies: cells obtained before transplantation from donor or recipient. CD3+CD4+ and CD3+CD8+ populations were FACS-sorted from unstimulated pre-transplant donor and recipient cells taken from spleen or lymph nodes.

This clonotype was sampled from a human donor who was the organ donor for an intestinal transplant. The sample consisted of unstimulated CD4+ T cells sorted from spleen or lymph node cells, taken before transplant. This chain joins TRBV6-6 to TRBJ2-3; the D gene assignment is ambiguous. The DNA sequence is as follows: TGTGCCAGCAGTCAACGGACAGATACGCAGTATTTT. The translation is CASSQRTDTQYF.